This T cell receptor (beta chain) was found in a study of cytomegalovirus exposure and HLA in healthy donors. Findings and limits, study-wide: On later analysis, the bulk of CMV-associated TCR beta chains appeared to be HLA-restricted.

PCR employed 60 Vbeta and 13 Jbeta primers. Assay used: immunoSEQ multiplex PCR; TCRdb lists only in-frame clones, some missing. The data show under 250,000 clones, with around 84% seen just once and 0.24% held by the top ten. Germline loops: CDR1 SGHDT, CDR2 YYEEEE. The CDR3 totals 16 residues. Only one count was recorded for this clone. The antigen remains undetermined. The sample taken for sequencing was PBMCs. The chain couples TRBV5-6 to TRBJ2-5, with D perhaps TRBD1 (6 bases). The J call may be wrong; the DNA end is better matched by TRBJ2-7. This TCR came from a girl between 2 and 10 years old in good health and CMV-seronegative. The CDR3 sequence: CASSLVGRGRSYEQYF. DNA of the CDR3: TGTGCCAGCAGCTTAGTCGGCAGGGGACGCTCCTACGAGCAGTACTTC.